This T cell receptor beta chain emerged from a study of chronic HIV infection and antiretroviral therapy. Using its own MiXCR run on the 5' RACE reads, TCRdb lists one record per CDR3 protein. This sample has fewer than 40,000 distinct CDR3 sequences, with approximately 7.4% found just once. This CDR3 contains 18 residues. In germline, CDR1 is SGHNT, CDR2 YYREEE (reference sequence). V dropped 3 bases and J dropped 1; count of bases not matched to a gene: 9. The rearrangement uses TRBV5-4 and TRBJ2-2; 10 nucleotides line up with TRBD2. This receptor was obtained from an adult who had HIV and had not received antiretroviral therapy, or was an uninfected healthy control (not recorded which). Material for sequencing was peripheral blood. CDR3 protein: CASSSYLLAGRNTGELFF. As DNA, the CDR3 is TGTGCCAGCAGCTCCTACCTACTAGCGGGAAGGAACACCGGGGAGCTGTTTTTT.